This TCR beta chain was retrieved from a study of T cells in Graves' hyperthyroidism and ophthalmopathy. Findings of the study overall: Most thyroid clonotypes that were expanded above 0.001 also turned up in blood.

Clinical symptoms, serum thyroxine, TRAb, thyroid ultrasound and orbital computed tomography informed diagnoses. Sample collection date corresponds to first hyperthyroidism diagnosis, prior to any ophthalmopathy symptoms. PBMCs were obtained from over 8.5 ml fresh peripheral blood. This clonotype came up a few times. Its antigen is as yet unknown. It was RNA transcripts that yielded the amplified TCR beta CDR3 regions. RT-PCR in the first round (using the HTBI primer set) targeted the TCR CDR3. TCRdb redid the calling of the multiplex PCR reads with MiXCR, one entry per CDR3 protein. The top ten hold roughly 7.5% of the sample, which has about 290,000 distinct CDR3 sequences, roughly 14% seen once. This receptor was identified in a woman under 40 with Graves' hyperthyroidism that later progressed to Graves' ophthalmopathy. The sample consisted of blood.

CDR3 amino acids: CASSQGTGTGETQYF. The CDR3 DNA sequence: TGTGCCAGCAGCCAAGGGACAGGGACAGGGGAGACCCAGTACTTC. The chain employs TRBV7-9 and TRBJ2-5; TRBD1 agrees at 9 bases. The CDR3 contains 15 residues. CDR1 and CDR2 (germline): SEHNR, FQNEAQ (reference sequence). With V trimmed by 5 bases and J by 5 bases, 9 bases remained unmatched.